The 16 T cell receptor beta chains in this list originate from one sample, sequenced in a study of graft-versus-host responses after intestinal transplantation. Their antigen targets remain unknown. Profiling relied on immunoSEQ multiplex PCR, and the TCRdb table lists in-frame clones only, not all of them. The data contain 85,000 to 100,000 clones, roughly 91% of them singletons. The sequenced sample was unstimulated CD8+ T cells sorted from spleen or lymph node cells, obtained before intestinal transplant. These receptors all come from a human donor who received an intestinal transplant.

The chain is built from TRBV5-4 and TRBJ2-1, with D unclear. The CDR3 is 14 residues long. CDR1 is SGHNT, CDR2 YYREEE, per germline (reference sequence). V was pared by 0 bases and J by 6 bases, with 10 bases between. CDR3 DNA sequence: TGTGCCAGCAGCTTGGCCGGTGGGCCCAATGAGCAGTTCTTC. Its translation is CASSLAGGPNEQFF. Looking up the rest from reference TRBV5-4 and TRBJ2-1 gives the full variable domain: ETGVTQSPTHLIKTRGQQVTLRCSSQSGHNTVSWYQQALGQGPQFIFQYYREEENGRGNFPPRFSGLQFPNYSSELNVNALELDDSALYLCASSLAGGPNEQFFGPGTRLTVL.

This clone has only one observation. The chain couples TRBV11-2 to TRBJ2-1; a possible D gene is TRBD2 (6 bases). The germline V gene encodes CDR1 SGHAT and CDR2 FQNNGV. Trimming pared 3 bases from V and 5 bases from J, leaving 17 bases between. The CDR3 spans 16 residues. The CDR3 nucleotides read TGTGCCAGCAGCTTGACCCGGCTAGCGAAAAACAATGAGCAGTTCTTC. It yields the protein CASSLTRLAKNNEQFF.

The chain combines TRBV9 with TRBJ1-1; D unresolved. The CDR3 spans 14 residues. V was cut by 1 base and J by 5 bases, with 12 bases left in between. Germline-derived CDR1 and CDR2 are SGDLS and YYNGEE. This CDR3 is CASSVSPGGTEAFF. In nucleotides, the CDR3 is TGTGCCAGCAGCGTAAGCCCAGGAGGAACTGAAGCTTTCTTT.

The DNA for the CDR3 is TGTGCCACCTTAGACTCGCAAGAGACCCAGTACTTC. As protein: CATLDSQETQYF. The rearrangement links TRBV10-3 to TRBJ2-5; no reliable D call. CDR1 is ENHRY, CDR2 SYGVKD, per germline. V dropped 10 bases and J dropped 2 bases, with 11 bases sitting between them. CDR3 size: 12 residues.

The chain has TRBV4-1 and TRBJ2-7; 8 nucleotides line up with TRBD1. The V segment lost 1 base and the J segment 1 base; nucleotides outside the gene matches: 9. This CDR3 comprises 17 residues. Germline V lookup: CDR1 MGHRA, CDR2 YSYEKL. CDR3 nucleotides: TGCGCCAGCAGCCAAGTTGAGGGCAGGGGGCGATCCTACGAGCAGTACTTC. Protein sequence: CASSQVEGRGRSYEQYF.

This chain uses TRBV6-1 with TRBJ1-2, with D perhaps matching TRBD1 (5 bases). CDR3 length: 15 amino acids. CDR1 is MNHNS, CDR2 SASEGT, per germline. Trimming shortened V by 6 bases and J by 2 bases, and 16 bases separated the two germline ends. The CDR3 DNA sequence: TGTGCCAGCAGCGGATCTCGCGACAGAAACTATGGCTACACCTTC. Translating it yields CASSGSRDRNYGYTF.

This rearrangement joins TRBV6-1 to TRBJ2-7; 7 nucleotides match TRBD1. There are 12 residues in the CDR3. With V trimmed by 7 bases and J by 5 bases, 5 bases remained unmatched. Germline CDR1 is MNHNS and CDR2 is SASEGT. CDR3 nucleotide sequence: TGTGCCAGCACCGGACAGGCGGACGAGCAGTACTTC. It translates to CASTGQADEQYF.

This sequence joins TRBV19 and TRBJ2-2, with D hard to call. This CDR3 is built from 11 residues. The germline V gene encodes CDR1 LNHDA and CDR2 SQIVND (reference sequence). Trimming shortened V by 3 bases and J by 7 bases, and 3 bases separated the two germline ends. CDR3 loop: CASSIGGELFF. The CDR3 DNA reads as TGTGCCAGTAGTATCGGCGGGGAGCTGTTTTTT. The full variable domain, completed using reference TRBV19 and TRBJ2-2, is DGGITQSPKYLFRKEGQNVTLSCEQNLNHDAMYWYRQDPGQGLRLIYYSQIVNDFQKGDIAEGYSVSREKKESFPLTVTSAQKNPTAFYLCASSIGGELFFGEGSRLTVL.

This clone has only one observation. V is TRBV6-1 and J is TRBJ2-7, with 9 nucleotides matching TRBD2. V shed 5 bases, J shed 2 bases, and the junction held 4 bases outside the gene matches. The germline V gene encodes CDR1 MNHNS and CDR2 SASEGT. The CDR3 has 14 amino acids. The CDR3 DNA follows: TGTGCCAGCAGTTCTAGCGGGGACCCCTACGAGCAGTACTTC. The encoded protein is CASSSSGDPYEQYF.

The J gene is TRBJ2-3, the V gene TRBV11-2, with a weak D call TRBD1 (6 bases). The V and J ends lost 5 bases and 2 bases respectively, with 17 bases between them. Germline CDR1 SGHAT, CDR2 FQNNGV. This CDR3 contains 16 residues. CDR3 amino acids: CASSPWTAYSTDTQYF. DNA of the CDR3: TGTGCCAGCAGCCCATGGACAGCATATTCCACAGATACGCAGTATTTT.

The CDR3 region has the DNA TGTGTCAGAAGCTTAGTGGTGAGAAGCCAGGAAAACACCATATATTTT. This sequence encodes CVRSLVVRSQENTIYF. The J gene is TRBJ1-3, the V gene TRBV7-5; the table's D call of TRBD1 was not tested on the DNA. TRBV7-5 is a listed pseudogene. This CDR3 region has 16 residues.

The rearrangement joins TRBV27 to TRBJ2-7; maybe TRBD2 (7 bases). Germline V lookup: CDR1 MNHEY, CDR2 SMNVEV (reference sequence). V lost 10 bases and J 5 bases, leaving 15 bases between the germline ends. This CDR3 is 12 amino acids long. The DNA of the CDR3 is TGTGCCACCACGACCGGGGGGCACGAGCAGTACTTC. It translates to CATTTGGHEQYF.

About this clone itself: Other DNA sequences in this sample translate to the same CDR3. This sequence joins TRBV7-8 and TRBJ2-7; 10 nucleotides align to TRBD2. The V and J ends lost 1 base and 2 bases, in that order; junction bases with no gene match: 5. Germline V gene lookup returns CDR1 SGHVS and CDR2 FQNEAQ. CDR3 length: 16 amino acids. The CDR3 DNA sequence: TGTGCCAGCAGCTTAGATTGGCTAGCGGGGGCCTACGAGCAGTACTTC. Protein: CASSLDWLAGAYEQYF. Variable domain in full (rest from reference TRBV7-8 and TRBJ2-7): GAGVSQSPRYKVAKRGQDVALRCDPISGHVSLFWYQQALGQGPEFLTYFQNEAQLDKSGLPSDRFFAERPEGSVSTLKIQRTQQEDSAVYLCASSLDWLAGAYEQYFGPGTRLTVT.

The rearrangement joins TRBV11-2 to TRBJ2-7, with a tentative D call TRBD1 (6 bases). The CDR3 sequence is 16 residues long. The germline CDR1 and CDR2 sequences are SGHAT and FQNNGV. Trimming shortened V by 1 base and J by 6 bases, and 19 bases separated the two germline ends. CDR3 protein: CASSLGSRTGLAEQYF. CDR3 nucleotide sequence: TGTGCCAGCAGCTTAGGATCCCGAACAGGGCTTGCCGAGCAGTACTTC.

This clone has just one count. This rearrangement joins TRBV7-8 to TRBJ1-2; tentative D call: TRBD1 (5 bases). Trimming shortened V by 5 bases and J by 7 bases, and 14 bases separated the two germline ends. CDR3 length: 13 amino acids. Looked up from germline, CDR1 is SGHVS and CDR2 is FQNEAQ. CDR3 loop: CASSPRTRGGYTF. For the CDR3, the DNA is TGTGCCAGCAGCCCGCGGACAAGAGGTGGCTACACCTTC.

The chain employs TRBV7-8 and TRBJ2-7; D gene unclear. This CDR3 spans 13 amino acids. Looked up from germline, CDR1 is SGHVS and CDR2 is FQNEAQ. The V gene lost 2 bases and the J gene lost 2 bases, with 7 bases spanning the gap. This chain's CDR3 is CASSLQVAYEQYF. The CDR3 bases are TGTGCCAGCAGCTTACAGGTCGCCTACGAGCAGTACTTC. Combining the CDR3 with reference TRBV7-8 and TRBJ2-7 gives the whole variable domain GAGVSQSPRYKVAKRGQDVALRCDPISGHVSLFWYQQALGQGPEFLTYFQNEAQLDKSGLPSDRFFAERPEGSVSTLKIQRTQQEDSAVYLCASSLQVAYEQYFGPGTRLTVT.